This TCR beta chain is from a study of T cells in Graves' hyperthyroidism and ophthalmopathy. Study-level information: Pretreatment peripheral blood was obtained at initial diagnosis. Study results and caveats: The model identified upcoming ophthalmopathy a median about 6.5 months ahead of onset. Using 13 V-J features, a model discriminated ophthalmopathy from stable hyperthyroidism. Most expanded thyroid clonotypes above 0.001 also appeared in blood.

Germline CDR1 is LNHNV and CDR2 is YYDKDF (reference sequence). The CDR3 has 15 residues. J lost 7 bases, V lost 4 bases, and 8 bases had no gene match. Amplification of TCR beta CDR3 regions used RNA as the template. The TCR CDR3 first-round RT-PCR relied on the HTBI primer set. TCRdb re-called the multiplex PCR reads through MiXCR, storing one row per CDR3 protein. This repertoire shows approximately 520,000 distinct CDR3 sequences, approximately 25% found once; its top ten account for approximately 10%. Turning to this clonotype: The antigen remains unidentified.

Sequenced material: blood. The chain carries TRBV15 and TRBJ2-7; 12 bases map to TRBD2. The TCR sequence derives from a woman aged 25 to 39 with Graves' ophthalmopathy. CDR3 region: CATSKTSGSSEEQYF. The CDR3 DNA follows: TGTGCCACCAGCAAGACTAGCGGGAGTTCGGAGGAGCAGTACTTC.